This is a list of T cell receptor beta chains from one sample in a study of T cell clonotyping in hematopoietic cell transplantation. Sequencing used immunoSEQ multiplex PCR; TCRdb keeps in-frame clones, though not all of them. The sample records 15,000 to 25,000 clones, around four fifths being singletons. Sequencing was performed on peripheral blood mononuclear cells. The receptors come from a man aged 60 to 75 in good health. Some clones in this sample may be carry-over from other donors' samples. The CDR3 runs from the conserved cysteine through the conserved F or W. The D gene is left open where the match is weak. The listing skips clone size in some rows; elsewhere it reads once, few, many or a size class.

cdr3_nt	cdr3_aa	clone_size	d_call	v_call	j_call
TGTGCCAGCAGTTTGGGACAGCCCACAGATACGCAGTATTTT	CASSLGQPTDTQYF	.	TRBD1	TRBV6-5	TRBJ2-3
TGTGCCTGGAGCTTAGACAGGGACGAGACCCAGTACTTC	CAWSLDRDETQYF	.	TRBD1	TRBV30	TRBJ2-5
TGTGCCAGCAGCCTAACAGGAAACACCATATATTTT	CASSLTGNTIYF	.	.	TRBV5-8	TRBJ1-3
TGTGCCAGCAGCTTACGTGACAGCTGGACCGGGGAGCTGTTTTTT	CASSLRDSWTGELFF	.	.	TRBV7-6	TRBJ2-2
TGTGCCAGCAGCATCGGACAGGGTGGGGGAGAGACCCAGTACTTC	CASSIGQGGGETQYF	.	TRBD1	TRBV7-2	TRBJ2-5
TGTGCCAGCAGTTTTCTAAGTTCACCCCTCCACTTT	CASSFLSSPLHF	once	.	TRBV27	TRBJ1-6
TGTGCCAGCAGTGAGGGGACCCCAACCGAGCAGTACTTC	CASSEGTPTEQYF	.	.	TRBV2	TRBJ2-7
TGTGCCAGCAGCTTGGGTGGACTAGCGGACCTCTCCTACGAGCAGTACTTC	CASSLGGLADLSYEQYF	.	TRBD2	TRBV5-4	TRBJ2-7
TGTGCCAGCAGCGCCCGGGACGGATCGAACACCGGGGAGCTGTTTTTT	CASSARDGSNTGELFF	.	.	TRBV4-2	TRBJ2-2
TGTGCCAGCAGTTTTCAATCAGGCGACTATGGCTACACCTTC	CASSFQSGDYGYTF	.	.	TRBV28	TRBJ1-2
TGTGCCAGCAGTCCCTCCAGGGAGAACACTGAAGCTTTCTTT	CASSPSRENTEAFF	.	.	TRBV6-5	TRBJ1-1
TGTGCCAGCAAGACGGGTCAGCCCCAGCATTTT	CASKTGQPQHF	.	.	TRBV6-1	TRBJ1-5